This TCR beta chain was sequenced in a study of OX40 agonist ivuxolimab in advanced cancers. Study in general: Averaging 60 years in age, with a range of about 20 to 90, the cohort was approximately 84% male.

The CDR3 has 16 amino acids. CDR1 SGHAT and CDR2 FQNNGV come from the germline V gene. Trimming took 0 bases from V and 1 from J, leaving 13 bases between them. The table came from immunoSEQ multiplex PCR; TCRdb's copy has only in-frame clones and leaves some out. Counted here are 55,000 to 80,000 clones, over 75% occurring once; the ten biggest clones make up approximately 0.25%. This TCR came from an adult with an advanced solid tumor such as melanoma, head and neck, liver or kidney cancer. V and J are TRBV11-2 and TRBJ2-7; D is ambiguous. This sample comprised CD4+ or CD8+ T cells sorted from blood, obtained in a trial of the OX40 agonist ivuxolimab. CDR3 sequence reads: CASSLDFVGQSYEQYF. The CDR3 coding sequence is TGTGCCAGCAGCTTAGACTTTGTGGGTCAGTCCTACGAGCAGTACTTC.